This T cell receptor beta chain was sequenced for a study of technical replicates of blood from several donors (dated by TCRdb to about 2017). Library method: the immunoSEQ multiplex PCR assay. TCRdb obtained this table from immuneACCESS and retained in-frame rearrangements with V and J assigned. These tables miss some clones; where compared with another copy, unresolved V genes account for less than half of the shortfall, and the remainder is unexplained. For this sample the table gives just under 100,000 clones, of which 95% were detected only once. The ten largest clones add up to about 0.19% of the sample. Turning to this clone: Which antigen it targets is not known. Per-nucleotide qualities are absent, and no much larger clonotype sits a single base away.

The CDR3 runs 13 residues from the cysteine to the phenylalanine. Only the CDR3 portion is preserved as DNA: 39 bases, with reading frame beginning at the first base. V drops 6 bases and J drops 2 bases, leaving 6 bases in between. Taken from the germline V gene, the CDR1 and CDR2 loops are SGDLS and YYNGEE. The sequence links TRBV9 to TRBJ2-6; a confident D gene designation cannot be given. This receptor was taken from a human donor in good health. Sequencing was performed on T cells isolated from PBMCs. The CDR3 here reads CASNTPGANVLTF. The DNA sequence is TGTGCCAGCAACACACCTGGGGCCAACGTCCTGACTTTC.